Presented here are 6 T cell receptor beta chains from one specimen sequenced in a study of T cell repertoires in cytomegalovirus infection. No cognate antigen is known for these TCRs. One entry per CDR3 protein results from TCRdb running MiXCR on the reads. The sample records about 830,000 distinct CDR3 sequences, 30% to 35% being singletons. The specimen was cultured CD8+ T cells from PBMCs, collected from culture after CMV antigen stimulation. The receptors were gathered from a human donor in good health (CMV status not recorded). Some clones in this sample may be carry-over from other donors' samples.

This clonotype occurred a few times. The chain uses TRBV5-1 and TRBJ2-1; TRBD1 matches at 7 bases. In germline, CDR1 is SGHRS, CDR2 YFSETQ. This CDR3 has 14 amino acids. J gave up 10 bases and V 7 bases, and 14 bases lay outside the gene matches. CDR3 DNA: TGCGCCAGCGGGGAAACGACAGGGCGAGGCGAGCAGTTCTTC. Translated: CASGETTGRGEQFF.

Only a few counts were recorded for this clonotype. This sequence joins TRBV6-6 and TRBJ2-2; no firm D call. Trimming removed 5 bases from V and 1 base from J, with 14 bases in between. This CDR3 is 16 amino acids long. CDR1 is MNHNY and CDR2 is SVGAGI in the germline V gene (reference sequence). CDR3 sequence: CASSLLPRRNTGELFF. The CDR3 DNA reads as TGTGCCAGCAGTCTCCTTCCACGACGGAACACCGGGGAGCTGTTTTTT.

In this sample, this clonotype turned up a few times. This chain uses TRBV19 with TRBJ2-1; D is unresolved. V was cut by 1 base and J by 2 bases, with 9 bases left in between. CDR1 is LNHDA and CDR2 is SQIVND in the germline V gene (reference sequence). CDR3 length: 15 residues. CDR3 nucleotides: TGTGCCAGTAGTATAGTGGCAGTCCCCTACAATGAGCAGTTCTTC. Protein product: CASSIVAVPYNEQFF.

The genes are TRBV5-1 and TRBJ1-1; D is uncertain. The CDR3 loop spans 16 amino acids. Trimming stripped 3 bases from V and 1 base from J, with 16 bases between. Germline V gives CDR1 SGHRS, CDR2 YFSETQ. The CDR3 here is CASSWSLVGTNTEAFF. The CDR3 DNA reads TGCGCCAGCAGCTGGTCGTTGGTAGGAACGAACACTGAAGCTTTCTTT.

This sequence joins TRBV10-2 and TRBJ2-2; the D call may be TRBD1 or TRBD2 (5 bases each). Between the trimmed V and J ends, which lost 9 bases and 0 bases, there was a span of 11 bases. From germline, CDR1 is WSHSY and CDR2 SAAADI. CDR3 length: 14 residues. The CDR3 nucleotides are TGCGCCAGTAGAGGGACCTCGAACACCGGGGAGCTGTTTTTT. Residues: CASRGTSNTGELFF.

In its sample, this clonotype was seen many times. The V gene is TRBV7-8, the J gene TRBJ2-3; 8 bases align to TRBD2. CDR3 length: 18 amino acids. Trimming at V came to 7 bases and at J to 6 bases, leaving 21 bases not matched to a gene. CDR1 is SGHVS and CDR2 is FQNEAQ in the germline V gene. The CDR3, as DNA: TGTGCCAGCATCCGGCGTGCGGGGGGAGAAATTAGACGGGATACGCAGTATTTT. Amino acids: CASIRRAGGEIRRDTQYF.